This T cell receptor (beta chain) was obtained from a study of CD8+CD57+ T cells in acquired aplastic anemia. The overall study: The study obtained an average of approximately 2.9 ug of DNA from sorted CD4+ and CD8+ cells.

Overall study results and limits: Sharing between patients and controls was observed for some 27 CD8+ CDR3 sequences. Patients and healthy controls showed no significant CD8+ Simpson's diversity difference.

A remark on this clonotype: Its antigen is undetermined.

The CDR3 length is 18 residues. The V end lost 1 base, the J end lost 8 bases, and 25 bases lay between the germline ends. CDR1 is SGHRS, CDR2 YFSETQ, per germline. The study profiled TCR beta VDJ and CDR3 using genomic DNA as template. One entry per CDR3 protein results from TCRdb running MiXCR on the reads. The table lists roughly 63,000 distinct CDR3 sequences, 54% of them singletons, with about 8.5% in the top ten. The rearrangement uses TRBV5-1 and TRBJ2-1; D may be TRBD2 (5 bases). Sequencing was carried out using sorted CD4+, CD8+, or CD8+CD57+ T cells (not recorded which) from PBMCs. The TCR comes from a human donor in good health, serving as a control. The DNA of the CDR3 is TGCGCCAGCAGCTTGACGCTAGGACTTGATAACCGAGCCCATGAGCAGTTCTTC. Translation: CASSLTLGLDNRAHEQFF.